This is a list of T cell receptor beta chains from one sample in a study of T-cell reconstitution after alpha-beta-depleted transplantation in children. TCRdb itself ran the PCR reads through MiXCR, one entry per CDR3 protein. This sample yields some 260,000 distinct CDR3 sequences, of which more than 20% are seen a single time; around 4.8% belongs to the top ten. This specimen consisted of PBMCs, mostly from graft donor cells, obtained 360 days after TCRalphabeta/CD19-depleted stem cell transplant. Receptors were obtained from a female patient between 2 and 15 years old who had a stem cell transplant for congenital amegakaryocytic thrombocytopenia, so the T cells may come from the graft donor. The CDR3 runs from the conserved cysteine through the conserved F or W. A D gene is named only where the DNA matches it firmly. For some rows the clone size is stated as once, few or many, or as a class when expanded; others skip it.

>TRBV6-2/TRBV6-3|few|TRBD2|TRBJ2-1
TGTGCCAGCAGTCCCCTCGTGGGAGCGGGGGGTTGGGATGAGCAGTTCTTC
CASSPLVGAGGWDEQFF
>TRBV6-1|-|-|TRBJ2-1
TGTGCCAGCAGTCAGGTGGGGCGTTACAATGAGCAGTTCTTC
CASSQVGRYNEQFF
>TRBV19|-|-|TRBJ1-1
TGTGCCAGCTCCCCGATTCAGAGTGAAGCTTTCTTT
CASSPIQSEAFF
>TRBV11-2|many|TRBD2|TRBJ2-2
TGTGCCAGCAGCTTCGGGGGGGCAAACGGGGAGCTGTTTTTT
CASSFGGANGELFF
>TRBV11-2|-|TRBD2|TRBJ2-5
TGTGCCAGCAGCCAGACTAGCTTGCGGCGGGAGACCCAGTACTTC
CASSQTSLRRETQYF
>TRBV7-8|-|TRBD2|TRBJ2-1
TGTGCCAGCAGCTTACATCGGACTAGCGGATACAATGAGCAGTTCTTC
CASSLHRTSGYNEQFF
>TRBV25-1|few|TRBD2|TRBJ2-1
TGTGCCAGCAGTGAATATAGCGGGGGATACAATGAGCAGTTCTTC
CASSEYSGGYNEQFF
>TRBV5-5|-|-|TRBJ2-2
TGTGCCAGCAGCTTCCCCGCCGGGGAGCTGTTTTTT
CASSFPAGELFF
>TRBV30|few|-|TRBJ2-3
TGTGCCTGGAGGGATGACAGGAGCACAGATACGCAGTATTTT
CAWRDDRSTDTQYF
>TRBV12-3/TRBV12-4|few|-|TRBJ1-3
TGTGCCAGCAGGGGTTGGTTGATGGGAAACACCATATATTTT
CASRGWLMGNTIYF
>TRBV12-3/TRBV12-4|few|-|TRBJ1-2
TGTGCCAGCAGTCTGGGACGAAGGAGACAGGAGCGGTATGGCTACACCTTC
CASSLGRRRQERYGYTF
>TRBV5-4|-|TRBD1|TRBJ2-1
TGTGCCAGCAGCTTGAAAAAGCCCAAAATCCCCGGGACAGGGCCCTACAATGAGCAGTTCTTC
CASSLKKPKIPGTGPYNEQFF
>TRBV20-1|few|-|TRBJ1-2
TGCAGTGCTGGGGACCTTGGCTACACCTTC
CSAGDLGYTF
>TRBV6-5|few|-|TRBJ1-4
TGTGCCAGCAGTTATTATACAGGACGGGAACTGTTTTTT
CASSYYTGRELFF
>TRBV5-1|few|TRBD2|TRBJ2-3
TGCGCCAGCAGCTTGGAAGTAGCGGGGACAGATACGCAGTATTTT
CASSLEVAGTDTQYF
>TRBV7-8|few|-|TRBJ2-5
TGTGCCAGCAGCGGAGGGCGGTTAAAAGAGACCCAGTACTTC
CASSGGRLKETQYF
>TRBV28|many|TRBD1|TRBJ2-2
TGTGCCAGCAGTTTCCGGGACAGGGGCACCGGGGAGCTGTTTTTT
CASSFRDRGTGELFF
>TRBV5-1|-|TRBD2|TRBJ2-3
TGCGCCAGCAGCTGGGGGGACTACTCTAGCACAGATACGCAGTATTTT
CASSWGDYSSTDTQYF
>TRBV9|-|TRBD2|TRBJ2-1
TGTGCCAGCAGCGTAGCGGGGGGAGTGACCTACAATGAGCAGCTCTTC
CASSVAGGVTYNEQLF
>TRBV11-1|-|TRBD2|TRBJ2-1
TGTGCCAGCAGCCACGTTTCGGGGGGGCAGTACAATGAGCAGTTCTTC
CASSHVSGGQYNEQFF
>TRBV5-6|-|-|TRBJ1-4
TGTGCCAGCAGCAAACGGACAGTGGTAAAGGAAAAACTGTTTTTT
CASSKRTVVKEKLFF
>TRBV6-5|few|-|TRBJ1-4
TGTGCCAGCAGTTACGCTGCTAATGAAAAACTGTTTTTT
CASSYAANEKLFF
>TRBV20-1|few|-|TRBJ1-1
TGCAGTGCTAGTTCACGCATGAACACTGAAGCTTTCTTT
CSASSRMNTEAFF
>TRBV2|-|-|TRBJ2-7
TGTGCCAGCAGTCGAGCAGGGTTTTGGTTGGGTGACGAGCAGTACTTC
CASSRAGFWLGDEQYF
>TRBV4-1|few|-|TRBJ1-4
TGCGCCAGCAGCCATCTGAGGGAGATGGTTGATGGAAAACTGTTTTTT
CASSHLREMVDGKLFF
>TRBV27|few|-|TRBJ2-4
TGTGCCAGCAGTTCCCCGGCAATTGGGGGTGTTCAGTACTTC
CASSSPAIGGVQYF
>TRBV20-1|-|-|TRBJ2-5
TGCAGTGCTAACCTCTATCGGTCCCAAGAGACCCAGTACTTC
CSANLYRSQETQYF
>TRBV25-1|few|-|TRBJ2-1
TGTGCCAGCAGTGAATATAGGCAGTATGCCTACAATGAGCAGTTCTTC
CASSEYRQYAYNEQFF
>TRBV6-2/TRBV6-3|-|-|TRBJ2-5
TGTGCCAGCAGTTACCTTTCAGCGTACCAAGAGACCCAGTACTTC
CASSYLSAYQETQYF
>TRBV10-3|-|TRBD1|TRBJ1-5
TGTGCCATCAGGTGGAGTAGGGACAGGGGACAAAAGTGGAATCAGCCCCAGCATTTT
CAIRWSRDRGQKWNQPQHF
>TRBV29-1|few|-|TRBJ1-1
TGCAGCGTTACCCGTCCGGGCACTGAAGCTTTCTTT
CSVTRPGTEAFF
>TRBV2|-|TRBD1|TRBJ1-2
TGTGCCGGACAGGGGATTAACTATGGCTACCCCTTC
CAGQGINYGYPF
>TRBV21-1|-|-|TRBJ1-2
TGTGCCAGCAGGCAGGGAGCTGGCGGCGACACCTTC
CASRQGAGGDTF
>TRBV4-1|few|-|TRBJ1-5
TGCGCCAGCAGCCAAGGACGTAATCAGCCCCAGCATTTT
CASSQGRNQPQHF
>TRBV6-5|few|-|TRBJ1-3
TGTGCCAGCAGTTGGCCGGTCAGCTCTGGAAACACCATATATTTT
CASSWPVSSGNTIYF
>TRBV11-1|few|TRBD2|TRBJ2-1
TGTGCCAGCAGCTTCTTTTTACTAGCGGGAGGCCCAGGGAATGAGCAGTTCTTC
CASSFFLLAGGPGNEQFF
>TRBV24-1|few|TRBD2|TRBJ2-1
TGTGCCACCGCGGGCACGGTACTAGCGGGGTTTAGTCCTAGCTCCTACAATGAGCAGTTCTTC
CATAGTVLAGFSPSSYNEQFF
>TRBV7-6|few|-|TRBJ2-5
TGTGCCAGCAGCCAAAACGGGGGAGAGACCCAGTACTTC
CASSQNGGETQYF
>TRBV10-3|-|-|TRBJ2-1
TGTGCCGACGAGACACGCTCCTACAATGAGCAGTTCTTC
CADETRSYNEQFF
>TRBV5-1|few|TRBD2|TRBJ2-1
TGCGCCAGCAGCTACGGGACTACCGGGGGGGGTGAGCAGTTCTTC
CASSYGTTGGGEQFF
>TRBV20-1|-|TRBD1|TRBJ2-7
TGCAGTGCTAGAGATCTAGGGACAGACCCCTACGAGCAGTACTTC
CSARDLGTDPYEQYF
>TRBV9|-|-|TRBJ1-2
TGTGCCAGCAGCGACCGACCAGGGATATATGGCTACACCTTC
CASSDRPGIYGYTF
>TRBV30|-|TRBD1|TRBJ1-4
TGTGCCTGGAGTTCGGACAGGGGTGAAAAACTGTTTTTT
CAWSSDRGEKLFF
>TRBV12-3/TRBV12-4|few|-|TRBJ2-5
TGTGCCAGCAATGTGGGAGAGACCCAGTACTTC
CASNVGETQYF